This TCR beta chain was profiled in a study of brain T cells in children with intractable seizures. Study-level points and caveats: Viral specificity was inferred only from CDR3 similarity; HCMV serostatus was unknown. Pre-surgery blood may have been undersampled, hiding some clones.

Germline V gene sequence: CDR1 SGHVS, CDR2 FQNEAQ. The ends were cut back, 0 bases at V and 1 base at J, with 16 bases in the middle. The length of the CDR3 is 18 residues. Points on this clone: Its antigen is not known.

Only cases whose brain tissue showed the highest T cell transcript signatures were sequenced. Before surgery, patients took at least one anti-epileptic drug. Assay used: immunoSEQ multiplex PCR; TCRdb lists only in-frame clones, some missing. The sample has 65,000 to 85,000 clones, 85% to 95% seen once. The source material was peripheral blood, sampled at surgery. The chain couples TRBV7-8 to TRBJ1-5; a possible D gene is TRBD1 (5 bases). This TCR was recovered from a boy under two years old with tuberous sclerosis and intractable seizures. CDR3: CASSLAGDFIRSNQPQHF. DNA for the CDR3: TGTGCCAGCAGCTTAGCAGGGGATTTTATCAGGAGCAATCAGCCCCAGCATTTT.